Listed below are T cell receptor beta chains from one sample, sequenced in a study of cytomegalovirus exposure and HLA in healthy donors. Method: immunoSEQ multiplex PCR; TCRdb's copy keeps in-frame clones and lacks some. The sample holds around 150,000 clones; just under 90% are singletons and the top ten take 10%. Sequencing was done on a sample of PBMCs. The receptors here all came from a woman under 30 in good health and CMV-seropositive. The CDR3 runs from the conserved cysteine through the conserved F or W. The D gene is left open where the match is weak. Some rows have no size entry. The others give once, few or many, or a class for an expanded clone.

size: .
V: TRBV5-1
D: TRBD1
J: TRBJ1-4
DNA: TGCGCCAGCAGCTTGCAGGGGGGCAGTGAAAAACTGTTTTTT
CDR3: CASSLQGGSEKLFF

size: .
V: TRBV9
D: .
J: TRBJ1-5
DNA: TGTGCCAGCAGCGTAGCGAGTGATCAGCCCCAGCATTTT
CDR3: CASSVASDQPQHF

size: .
V: TRBV11-2
D: .
J: TRBJ1-5
DNA: TGTGCCAGCAGCACCGACAGGCATCAGCCCCAGCATTTT
CDR3: CASSTDRHQPQHF

size: few
V: TRBV12-5
D: .
J: TRBJ2-7
DNA: TGTGCTAGTGGCCAACGGCTAGCTAAGACCTACGAGCAGTACTTC
CDR3: CASGQRLAKTYEQYF

size: .
V: TRBV7-9
D: .
J: TRBJ1-2
DNA: TGTGCCAGCAGCTTTAATAACTATGGCTACACCTTC
CDR3: CASSFNNYGYTF

size: .
V: TRBV5-1
D: .
J: TRBJ1-2
DNA: TGCGCCAGCAGCTTGGCGGGAGGTGGTAACTATGGCTACACCTTC
CDR3: CASSLAGGGNYGYTF

size: .
V: TRBV15
D: .
J: TRBJ2-7
DNA: TGTGCCACCAGCAAAGCCAGGGGTTTCTCCTACGAGCAGTACTTC
CDR3: CATSKARGFSYEQYF

size: .
V: TRBV7-8
D: .
J: TRBJ2-1
DNA: TGTGCCAGCAGCTCTAGAGGGAGCTCCTACAATGAGCAGTTCTTC
CDR3: CASSSRGSSYNEQFF

size: .
V: TRBV5-1
D: TRBD1
J: TRBJ2-1
DNA: TGCGCCAGCAGCCCTTCGACAGGGGTCTCCTACAATGAGCAGTTCTTC
CDR3: CASSPSTGVSYNEQFF

size: .
V: TRBV6-1
D: .
J: TRBJ2-5
DNA: TGTGCCAGCAGTGAAACAGGGTCGTTGCAGACCCAGTACTTC
CDR3: CASSETGSLQTQYF

size: .
V: TRBV4-1
D: .
J: TRBJ2-7
DNA: TGCGCCAGCAGCCAACCTACCGGGACAAAGAACTACGAGCAGTACTTC
CDR3: CASSQPTGTKNYEQYF

size: .
V: TRBV29-1
D: .
J: TRBJ1-1
DNA: TGCAGCGTTGTAAACAGGGTGGCCCACATGAACACTGAAGCTTTCTTT
CDR3: CSVVNRVAHMNTEAFF

size: .
V: TRBV11-1
D: TRBD2
J: TRBJ2-3
DNA: TGTGCCAGCAGCTTTCTAGCGGGAGCCACAGATACGCAGTATTTT
CDR3: CASSFLAGATDTQYF

size: .
V: TRBV10-2
D: TRBD2
J: TRBJ2-1
DNA: TGCGCCAGCAGTCCGGGACTAGTCAACAATGAGCAGTTCTTC
CDR3: CASSPGLVNNEQFF

size: .
V: TRBV5-1
D: .
J: TRBJ1-3
DNA: TGCGCCAGCAGCTTAAATACAGGGAGCTCTGGAAACACCATATATTTT
CDR3: CASSLNTGSSGNTIYF

size: .
V: TRBV18
D: TRBD1
J: TRBJ1-1
DNA: TGTGCCAGCTCACTTTCGACAGGGGGGAACACTGAAGCTTTCTTT
CDR3: CASSLSTGGNTEAFF

size: .
V: TRBV15
D: .
J: TRBJ1-1
DNA: TGTGCCACCAGCAGAGCAAGGGCCAGGGCCTCTGAAGCTTTCTTT
CDR3: CATSRARARASEAFF

size: .
V: TRBV5-1
D: .
J: TRBJ2-6
DNA: TGCGCCAGCAGCTTGGCACCCCAGGGCGCTGGGGCCAACGTCCTGACTTTC
CDR3: CASSLAPQGAGANVLTF

size: .
V: TRBV7-6
D: TRBD2
J: TRBJ2-1
DNA: TGTGCCAGCACCTCTTGGACTAGCGGATACAATGAGCAGTTCTTC
CDR3: CASTSWTSGYNEQFF

size: .
V: TRBV28
D: TRBD2
J: TRBJ2-2
DNA: TGTGCCAGCAGCTCGGGAGGGCCCCCCGGGGAGCTGTTTTTT
CDR3: CASSSGGPPGELFF

size: .
V: TRBV19
D: TRBD2
J: TRBJ2-1
DNA: TGTGCCAGTAGGGGACTAGCGGGAGCTTATGAGCAGTTCTTC
CDR3: CASRGLAGAYEQFF

size: .
V: TRBV19
D: TRBD1
J: TRBJ2-1
DNA: TGTGCCAGTAGTATTGGAGGGACAGGGGTTTATGAGCAGTTCTTC
CDR3: CASSIGGTGVYEQFF

size: .
V: TRBV30
D: .
J: TRBJ1-2
DNA: TGTGCCTGGAGCGGGGGAACTGGCGGCTACACCTTC
CDR3: CAWSGGTGGYTF

size: .
V: TRBV11-2
D: TRBD1
J: TRBJ1-2
DNA: TGTGCCAGCAGCCCAGTCCGGGACAGGGTAAATGGCTACACCTTC
CDR3: CASSPVRDRVNGYTF

size: once
V: TRBV5-4
D: .
J: TRBJ1-1
DNA: TGTGCCAGCAGCTTGGGGAGGGCACCGAACACTGAAGCTTTCTTT
CDR3: CASSLGRAPNTEAFF

size: .
V: TRBV28
D: TRBD1
J: TRBJ1-3
DNA: TGTGCCAGCAGTCCCCGGGCAGGGGGCCCAAACACCATATATTTT
CDR3: CASSPRAGGPNTIYF

size: .
V: TRBV5-6
D: .
J: TRBJ1-1
DNA: TGTGCCAGCAGCTTGGAAGCCGAGGGGGAGAACACTGAAGCTTTCTTT
CDR3: CASSLEAEGENTEAFF

size: .
V: TRBV5-1
D: .
J: TRBJ1-5
DNA: TGCGCCAGCAGCTTGGCACCCGGACACAATCAGCCCCAGCATTTT
CDR3: CASSLAPGHNQPQHF

size: .
V: TRBV4-1
D: TRBD2
J: TRBJ2-7
DNA: TGCGCCAGCAGCCAAGATGTGCGAGCGGGAGACTACGAGCAGTACTTC
CDR3: CASSQDVRAGDYEQYF

size: .
V: TRBV4-2
D: .
J: TRBJ2-1
DNA: TGTGCCAGCAGCTCAGCGGGTTCCTACAATGAGCAGTTCTTC
CDR3: CASSSAGSYNEQFF

size: few
V: TRBV28
D: TRBD1
J: TRBJ1-5
DNA: TGTGCCAGCGGACAGGTCATAAATCAGCCCCAGCATTTT
CDR3: CASGQVINQPQHF

size: .
V: TRBV4-3
D: TRBD2
J: TRBJ2-3
DNA: TGCGCCAGCAGCCCTCGATCCCCGGGACTAGGGGGTTTTGCAGATACGCAGTATTTT
CDR3: CASSPRSPGLGGFADTQYF

size: .
V: TRBV5-6
D: .
J: TRBJ1-2
DNA: TGTGCCAGCAGCGAGGACAGCCCCTACGGCTACACCTTC
CDR3: CASSEDSPYGYTF

size: .
V: TRBV11-3
D: .
J: TRBJ2-7
DNA: TGTGCCAGTGATCAGGGGTACGAGCAGTACTTC
CDR3: CASDQGYEQYF

size: .
V: TRBV27
D: TRBD1
J: TRBJ1-5
DNA: TGTGCCAGCAGTTTTATAGGGACAGAGCATAGCAATCAGCCCCAGCATTTT
CDR3: CASSFIGTEHSNQPQHF

size: .
V: TRBV25-1
D: TRBD2
J: TRBJ2-1
DNA: TGTGCCAGCAGTGCCCCTCCCAAAACTAGCGGAGTCCACAATGAGCAGTTCTTC
CDR3: CASSAPPKTSGVHNEQFF

size: .
V: TRBV7-2
D: TRBD2
J: TRBJ2-1
DNA: TGTGCCAGCAGCTTAGCACTAGCGATTTGGGATGAGCAGTTCTTC
CDR3: CASSLALAIWDEQFF

size: once
V: TRBV27
D: TRBD2
J: TRBJ2-1
DNA: TGTGCCAGCAGGCCGGGACTAGCCGGCAATGAGCAGTTCTTC
CDR3: CASRPGLAGNEQFF

size: .
V: TRBV28
D: .
J: TRBJ2-3
DNA: TGTGCCAGCAGTTTAGGAGGGAGCTTAGATACGCAGTATTTT
CDR3: CASSLGGSLDTQYF

size: .
V: TRBV19
D: .
J: TRBJ1-1
DNA: TGTGCCAGTAGATTCCCCGGAGGGAACACTGAAGCTTTCTTT
CDR3: CASRFPGGNTEAFF

size: .
V: TRBV29-1
D: TRBD1
J: TRBJ2-3
DNA: TGCAGCGTTGACGGAGTACGGGACAGCCTAAGCACAGATACGCAGTATTTT
CDR3: CSVDGVRDSLSTDTQYF

size: .
V: TRBV4-3
D: TRBD1
J: TRBJ1-4
DNA: TGCGCCAGCAGCCAAGAAGGACAGGGTGCTAATGAAAAACTGTTTTTT
CDR3: CASSQEGQGANEKLFF

size: .
V: TRBV5-1
D: .
J: TRBJ1-4
DNA: TGCGCCAGCAGCTTGAGCGCAGGGGCAACTAATGAAAAACTGTTTTTT
CDR3: CASSLSAGATNEKLFF

size: .
V: TRBV30
D: .
J: TRBJ1-2
DNA: TGTGCCTGGAGGTCCGGCCAGGGCGGCTATGGCTACACCTTC
CDR3: CAWRSGQGGYGYTF

size: .
V: TRBV5-1
D: TRBD1
J: TRBJ2-1
DNA: TGCGCCAGCAGCTTGGGACTCAGACAGGGGCGATCCTACAATGAGCAGTTCTTC
CDR3: CASSLGLRQGRSYNEQFF

size: .
V: TRBV6-1
D: .
J: TRBJ1-3
DNA: TGTGCCAGCAGTGAATTTCTTGGCCGGGGAATTGGAAACACCATATATTTT
CDR3: CASSEFLGRGIGNTIYF

size: .
V: TRBV6-5
D: .
J: TRBJ2-7
DNA: TGTGCCAGCAGTTACTCAAGGACAGCCTACGAGCAGTACTTC
CDR3: CASSYSRTAYEQYF

size: .
V: TRBV18
D: TRBD1
J: TRBJ1-2
DNA: TGTGCCAGCTCACCGACAGGGAGTCCGTATGGCTACACCTTC
CDR3: CASSPTGSPYGYTF

size: .
V: TRBV4-3
D: .
J: TRBJ2-3
DNA: TGCGCCAGCAGCCAAGATTCTGCGGGTACGCAGTATTTT
CDR3: CASSQDSAGTQYF

size: .
V: TRBV5-1
D: TRBD2
J: TRBJ2-5
DNA: TGCGCCAGCAGCCGGACAACTAGCGGGAGCGAGACCCAGTACTTC
CDR3: CASSRTTSGSETQYF

size: .
V: TRBV9
D: TRBD2
J: TRBJ2-5
DNA: TGTGCCAGCAGCGTCCTAACTAGCGGGAGTGCAGAGACCCAGTACTTC
CDR3: CASSVLTSGSAETQYF

size: .
V: TRBV30
D: TRBD2
J: TRBJ2-1
DNA: TGTGCCTGGACAGCGGGATATTCGGGTGAGCAGTTCTTC
CDR3: CAWTAGYSGEQFF

size: .
V: TRBV4-3
D: .
J: TRBJ2-6
DNA: TGCGCCAGCAGCCAAGTTTTCACTTCGGGGGCCAACGTCCTGACTTTC
CDR3: CASSQVFTSGANVLTF

size: few
V: TRBV29-1
D: .
J: TRBJ2-7
DNA: TGCAGCGTTGCAGCGACAGGTTACGAGCAGTACTTC
CDR3: CSVAATGYEQYF

size: .
V: TRBV7-9
D: TRBD1
J: TRBJ2-2
DNA: TGTGCCAGCAGCTTAGCTTGGACAGGGAGGCCCGTGGACGGGGAGCTGTTTTTT
CDR3: CASSLAWTGRPVDGELFF

size: once
V: TRBV6-6
D: TRBD2
J: TRBJ2-1
DNA: TGTGCCAGTCAAGCGGGATATGAGCAGTTCTTC
CDR3: CASQAGYEQFF

size: .
V: TRBV27
D: .
J: TRBJ2-4
DNA: TGTGCCAGCAGTTTTCTAGGGGCACCGAACATTCAGTACTTC
CDR3: CASSFLGAPNIQYF

size: .
V: TRBV4-3
D: TRBD2
J: TRBJ2-1
DNA: TGCGCCAGCAGCCAAGATAGCGGGGGCTACAATGAGCAGTTCTTC
CDR3: CASSQDSGGYNEQFF

size: once
V: TRBV7-9
D: .
J: TRBJ2-7
DNA: TGTGCCAGCAGCTCCACGGGACACCCCTACGAGCAGTACTTC
CDR3: CASSSTGHPYEQYF

size: .
V: TRBV13
D: TRBD2
J: TRBJ2-7
DNA: TGTGCCAGCAGCTTATGGGCTAGCGGGAGATCTAACGAGCAGTACTTC
CDR3: CASSLWASGRSNEQYF